This T cell receptor (beta chain) was obtained from a study of T cell responses to AZD1222 COVID-19 vaccine. The wider study: Pooling was applied to second doses at about 4 or about 12 weeks.

General observations from the study: Only after the peak T cell response were repertoires sampled. Mostly white British, mostly female donors; authors suggested clonal diversity may be underestimated.

Concerning this clone: Antigen specificity is unknown.

The method was immunoSEQ multiplex PCR; TCRdb's version includes in-frame clones alone and lacks a portion of them. Among about 140,000 clones, around 88% were seen once, and the ten largest hold around 3.6%. The V end lost 4 bases, the J end lost 5 bases, and 8 bases lay between the germline ends. The CDR3 covers 11 residues. Germline loops: CDR1 SQVTM, CDR2 ANQGSEA. This receptor was obtained from an adult in good health. This specimen was peripheral blood, taken on day 0 of AZD1222 vaccination. The V gene is TRBV29-1, the J gene TRBJ1-2, with D possibly matching TRBD1 (5 bases). The CDR3 protein is CSVAPGYGYTF. CDR3 in DNA: TGCAGCGTTGCGCCAGGGTATGGCTACACCTTC.